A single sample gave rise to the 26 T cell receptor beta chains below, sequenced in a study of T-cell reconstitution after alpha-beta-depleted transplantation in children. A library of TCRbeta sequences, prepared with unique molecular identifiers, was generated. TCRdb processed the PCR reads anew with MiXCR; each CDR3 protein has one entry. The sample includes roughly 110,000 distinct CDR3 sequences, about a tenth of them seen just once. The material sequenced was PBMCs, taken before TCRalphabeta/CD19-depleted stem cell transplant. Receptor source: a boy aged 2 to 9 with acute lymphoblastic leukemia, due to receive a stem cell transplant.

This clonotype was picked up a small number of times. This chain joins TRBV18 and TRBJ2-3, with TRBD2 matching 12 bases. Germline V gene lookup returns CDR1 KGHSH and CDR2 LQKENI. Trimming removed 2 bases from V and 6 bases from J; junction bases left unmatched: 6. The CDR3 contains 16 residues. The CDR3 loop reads CASSPSTSGSRDTQYF. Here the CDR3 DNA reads TGTGCCAGCTCACCATCGACTAGCGGGAGTCGGGATACGCAGTATTTT.

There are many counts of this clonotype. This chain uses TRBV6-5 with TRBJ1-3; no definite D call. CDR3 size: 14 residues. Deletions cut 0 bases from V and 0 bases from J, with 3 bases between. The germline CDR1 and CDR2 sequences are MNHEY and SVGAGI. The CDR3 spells CASSYSYSGNTIYF. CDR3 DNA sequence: TGTGCCAGCAGTTACTCTTACTCTGGAAACACCATATATTTT.

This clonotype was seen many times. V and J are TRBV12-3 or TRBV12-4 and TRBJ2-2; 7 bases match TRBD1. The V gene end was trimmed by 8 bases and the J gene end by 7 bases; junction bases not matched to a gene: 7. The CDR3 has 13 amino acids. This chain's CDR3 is CASAGTDRGELFF. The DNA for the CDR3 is TGTGCCAGCGCCGGGACAGACCGCGGGGAGCTGTTTTTT.

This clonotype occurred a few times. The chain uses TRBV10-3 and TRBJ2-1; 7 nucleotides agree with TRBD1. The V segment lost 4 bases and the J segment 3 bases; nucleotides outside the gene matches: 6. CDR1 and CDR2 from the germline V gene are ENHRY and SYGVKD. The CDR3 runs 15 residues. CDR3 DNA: TGTGCCATCAGTGCGACAGGGAACAACTACAATGAGCAGTTCTTC. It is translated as CAISATGNNYNEQFF.

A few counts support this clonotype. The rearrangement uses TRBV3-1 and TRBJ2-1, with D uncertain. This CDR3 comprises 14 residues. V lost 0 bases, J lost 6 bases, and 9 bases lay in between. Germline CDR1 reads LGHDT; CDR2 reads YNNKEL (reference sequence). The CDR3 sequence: CASSQEEHLNEQFF. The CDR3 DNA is TGTGCCAGCAGCCAAGAGGAACACCTCAATGAGCAGTTCTTC.

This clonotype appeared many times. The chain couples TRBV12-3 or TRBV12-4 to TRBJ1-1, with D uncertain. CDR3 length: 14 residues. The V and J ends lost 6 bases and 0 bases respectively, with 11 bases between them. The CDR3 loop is CASRDPDLNTEAFF. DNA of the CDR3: TGTGCCAGCAGGGACCCCGACTTGAACACTGAAGCTTTCTTT.

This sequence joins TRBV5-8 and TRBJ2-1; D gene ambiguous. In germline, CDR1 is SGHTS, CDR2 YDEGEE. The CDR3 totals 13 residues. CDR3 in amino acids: CALAPRRYNEQFF. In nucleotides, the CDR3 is TGTGCTTTAGCTCCTCGCCGTTACAATGAGCAGTTCTTC.

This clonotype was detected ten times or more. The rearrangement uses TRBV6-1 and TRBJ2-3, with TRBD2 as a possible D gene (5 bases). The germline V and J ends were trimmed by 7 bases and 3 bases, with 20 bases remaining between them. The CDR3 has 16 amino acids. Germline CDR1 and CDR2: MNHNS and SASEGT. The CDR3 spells CASTPLSLAQTDTQYF. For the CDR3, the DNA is TGTGCCAGCACCCCATTAAGCCTAGCCCAAACAGATACGCAGTATTTT.

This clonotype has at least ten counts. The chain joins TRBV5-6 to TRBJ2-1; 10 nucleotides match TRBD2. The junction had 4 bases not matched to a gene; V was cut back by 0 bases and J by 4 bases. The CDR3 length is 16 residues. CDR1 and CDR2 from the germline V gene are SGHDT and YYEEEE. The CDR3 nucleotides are TGTGCCAGCAGCTTGGTGGCTAGCGGGGGTTACAATGAGCAGTTCTTC. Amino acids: CASSLVASGGYNEQFF. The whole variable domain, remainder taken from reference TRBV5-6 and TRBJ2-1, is DAGVTQSPTHLIKTRGQQVTLRCSPKSGHDTVSWYQQALGQGPQFIFQYYEEEERQRGNFPDRFSGHQFPNYSSELNVNALLLGDSALYLCASSLVASGGYNEQFFGPGTRLTVL.

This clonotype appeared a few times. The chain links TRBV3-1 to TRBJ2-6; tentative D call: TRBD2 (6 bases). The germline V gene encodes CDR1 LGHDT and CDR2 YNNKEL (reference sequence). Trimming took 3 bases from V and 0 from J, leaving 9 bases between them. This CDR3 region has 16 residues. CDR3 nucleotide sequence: TGTGCCAGCAGCCACGGTAGCGGCTCTGGGGCCAACGTCCTGACTTTC. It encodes CASSHGSGSGANVLTF. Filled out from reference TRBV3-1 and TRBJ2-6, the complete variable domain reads DTAVSQTPKYLVTQMGNDKSIKCEQNLGHDTMYWYKQDSKKFLKIMFSYNNKELIINETVPNRFSPKSPDKAHLNLHINSLELGDSAVYFCASSHGSGSGANVLTFGAGSRLTVL.

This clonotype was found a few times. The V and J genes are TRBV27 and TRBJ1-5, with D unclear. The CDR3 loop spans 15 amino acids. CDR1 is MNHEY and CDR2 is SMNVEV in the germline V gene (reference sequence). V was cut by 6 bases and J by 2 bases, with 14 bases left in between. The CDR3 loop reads CASRAAISGNQPQHF. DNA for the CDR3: TGTGCCAGCAGGGCTGCCATAAGTGGCAATCAGCCCCAGCATTTT.

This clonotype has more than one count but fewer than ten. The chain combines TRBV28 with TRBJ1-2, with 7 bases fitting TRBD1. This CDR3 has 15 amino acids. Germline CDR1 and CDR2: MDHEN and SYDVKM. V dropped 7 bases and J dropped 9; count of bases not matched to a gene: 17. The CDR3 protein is CASTRGQGPRRSYTF. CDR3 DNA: TGTGCCAGCACAAGGGGGCAGGGTCCAAGGAGAAGCTACACCTTC.

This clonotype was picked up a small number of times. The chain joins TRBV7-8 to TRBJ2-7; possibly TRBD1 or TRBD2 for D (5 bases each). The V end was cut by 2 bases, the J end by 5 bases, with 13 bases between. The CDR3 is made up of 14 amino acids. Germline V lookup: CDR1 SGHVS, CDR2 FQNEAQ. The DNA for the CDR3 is TGTGCCAGCAGCTTAAGCACAGGACTTCACGAGCAGTACTTC. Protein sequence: CASSLSTGLHEQYF.

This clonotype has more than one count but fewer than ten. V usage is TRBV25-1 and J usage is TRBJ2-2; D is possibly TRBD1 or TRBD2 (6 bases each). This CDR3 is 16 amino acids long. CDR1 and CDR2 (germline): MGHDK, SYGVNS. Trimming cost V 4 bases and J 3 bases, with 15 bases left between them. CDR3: CASSVPGGGDTGELFF. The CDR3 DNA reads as TGTGCCAGCAGTGTCCCCGGGGGCGGGGACACCGGGGAGCTGTTTTTT.

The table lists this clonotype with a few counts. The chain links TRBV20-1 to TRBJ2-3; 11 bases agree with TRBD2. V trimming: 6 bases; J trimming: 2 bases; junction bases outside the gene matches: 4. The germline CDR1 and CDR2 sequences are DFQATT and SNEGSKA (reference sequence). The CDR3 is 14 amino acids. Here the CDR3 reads CSALAGGATDTQYF. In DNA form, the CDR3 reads TGCAGTGCCCTAGCGGGAGGCGCCACAGATACGCAGTATTTT.

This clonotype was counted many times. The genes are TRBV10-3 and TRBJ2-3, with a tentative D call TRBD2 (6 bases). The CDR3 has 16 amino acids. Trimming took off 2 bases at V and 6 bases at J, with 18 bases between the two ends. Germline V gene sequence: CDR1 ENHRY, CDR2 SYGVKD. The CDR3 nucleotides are TGTGCCATCAGTGAGGACGAGCGGGTTCGTGGGGATACGCAGTATTTT. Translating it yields CAISEDERVRGDTQYF.

The CDR3 spells CASSTPGQPQHF. The CDR3 coding sequence is TGTGCCAGCAGCACCCCAGGACAGCCCCAGCATTTT. The chain has TRBV27 and TRBJ1-5, with unresolved D. The CDR3 covers 12 residues. Trimming shortened V by 6 bases and J by 7 bases, and 10 bases separated the two germline ends. CDR1 is MNHEY, CDR2 SMNVEV, per germline (reference sequence).

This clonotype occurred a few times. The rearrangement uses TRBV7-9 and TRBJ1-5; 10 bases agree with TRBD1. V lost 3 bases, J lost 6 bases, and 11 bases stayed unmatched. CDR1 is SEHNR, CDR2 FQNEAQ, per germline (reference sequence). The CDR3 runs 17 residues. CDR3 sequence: CASSFSSGTGAGQPQHF. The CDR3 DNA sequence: TGTGCCAGCAGCTTTTCCTCCGGGACAGGGGCTGGTCAGCCCCAGCATTTT.

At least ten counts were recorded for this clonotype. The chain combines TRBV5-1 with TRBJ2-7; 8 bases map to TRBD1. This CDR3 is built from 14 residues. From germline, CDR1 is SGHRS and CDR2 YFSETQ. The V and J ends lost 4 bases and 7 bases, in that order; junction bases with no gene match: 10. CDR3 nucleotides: TGCGCCAGCAGCCCAGGACAGGGTGCGGGGGAGCAGTACTTC. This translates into CASSPGQGAGEQYF.

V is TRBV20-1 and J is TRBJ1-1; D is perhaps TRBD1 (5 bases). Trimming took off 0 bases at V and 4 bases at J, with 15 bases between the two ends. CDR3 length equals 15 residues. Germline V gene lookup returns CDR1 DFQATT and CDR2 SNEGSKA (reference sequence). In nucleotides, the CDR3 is TGCAGTGCTAGAGATGAAGTGAGCGGGGGCACTGAAGCTTTCTTT. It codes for CSARDEVSGGTEAFF.

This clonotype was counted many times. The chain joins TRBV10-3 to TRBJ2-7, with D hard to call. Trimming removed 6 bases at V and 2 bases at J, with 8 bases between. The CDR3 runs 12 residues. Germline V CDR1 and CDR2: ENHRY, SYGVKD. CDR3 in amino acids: CAISHSTYEQYF. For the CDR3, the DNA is TGTGCCATCAGCCACTCGACCTACGAGCAGTACTTC.

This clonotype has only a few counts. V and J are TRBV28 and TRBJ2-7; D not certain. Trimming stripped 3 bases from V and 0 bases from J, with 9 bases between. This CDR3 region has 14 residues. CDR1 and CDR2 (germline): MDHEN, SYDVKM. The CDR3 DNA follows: TGTGCCAGCAGTTTTTCTACCTACTCCTACGAGCAGTACTTC. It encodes CASSFSTYSYEQYF.

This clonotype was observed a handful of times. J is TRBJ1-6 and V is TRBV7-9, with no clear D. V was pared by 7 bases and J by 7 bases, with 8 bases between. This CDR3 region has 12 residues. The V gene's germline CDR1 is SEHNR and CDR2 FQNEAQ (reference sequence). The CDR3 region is CASTLLNSPLHF. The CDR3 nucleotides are TGTGCCAGCACCCTCTTGAATTCACCCCTCCACTTT.

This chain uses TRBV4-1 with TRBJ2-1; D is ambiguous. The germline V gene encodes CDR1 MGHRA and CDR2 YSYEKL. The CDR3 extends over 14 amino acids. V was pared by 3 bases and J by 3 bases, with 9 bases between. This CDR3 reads CASSHPSFYNEQFF. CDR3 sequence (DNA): TGCGCCAGCAGCCATCCCAGCTTCTACAATGAGCAGTTCTTC.

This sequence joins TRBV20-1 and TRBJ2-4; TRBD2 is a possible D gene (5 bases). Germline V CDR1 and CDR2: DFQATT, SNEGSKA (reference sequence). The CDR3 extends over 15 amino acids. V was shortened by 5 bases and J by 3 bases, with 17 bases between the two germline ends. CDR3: CSAPGYYLGKNIQYF. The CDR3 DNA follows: TGCAGTGCTCCGGGGTATTATTTGGGCAAAAACATTCAGTACTTC.

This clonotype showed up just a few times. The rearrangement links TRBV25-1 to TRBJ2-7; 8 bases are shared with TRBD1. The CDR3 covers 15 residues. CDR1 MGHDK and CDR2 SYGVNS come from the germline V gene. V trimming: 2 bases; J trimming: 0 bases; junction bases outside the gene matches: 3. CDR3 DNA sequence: TGTGCCAGCAGTGAAGCAGGGGGCCGCTCCTACGAGCAGTACTTC. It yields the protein CASSEAGGRSYEQYF.